This T cell receptor (beta chain) was obtained from a study of cytomegalovirus exposure and HLA in healthy donors. Study outcomes and limitations: Per published reports, the classifier diagnosed cytomegalovirus status with high specificity and sensitivity.

Germline assignment: CDR1 SGDLS and CDR2 YYNGEE. V lost 3 bases to trimming and J lost 10 bases; unmatched junction nucleotides: 10. CDR3 length: 14 residues. Regarding this clone: The antigen remains undetermined.

PCR used 60 Vbeta primers and 13 Jbeta primers. TCRdb's table, derived via immunoSEQ multiplex PCR, lists solely in-frame clones and lacks some. The table shows approximately 150,000 clones, with 65% to 70% occurring only once. The sequenced sample consisted of PBMCs. This sequence originates from a woman in her late teens or twenties in good health and CMV-seropositive. This sequence joins TRBV9 and TRBJ2-1; 7 positions agree with TRBD2. The CDR3 spells CASSGPRREVEQFF. CDR3 DNA: TGTGCCAGCAGCGGGCCCCGACGGGAGGTCGAGCAGTTCTTC.